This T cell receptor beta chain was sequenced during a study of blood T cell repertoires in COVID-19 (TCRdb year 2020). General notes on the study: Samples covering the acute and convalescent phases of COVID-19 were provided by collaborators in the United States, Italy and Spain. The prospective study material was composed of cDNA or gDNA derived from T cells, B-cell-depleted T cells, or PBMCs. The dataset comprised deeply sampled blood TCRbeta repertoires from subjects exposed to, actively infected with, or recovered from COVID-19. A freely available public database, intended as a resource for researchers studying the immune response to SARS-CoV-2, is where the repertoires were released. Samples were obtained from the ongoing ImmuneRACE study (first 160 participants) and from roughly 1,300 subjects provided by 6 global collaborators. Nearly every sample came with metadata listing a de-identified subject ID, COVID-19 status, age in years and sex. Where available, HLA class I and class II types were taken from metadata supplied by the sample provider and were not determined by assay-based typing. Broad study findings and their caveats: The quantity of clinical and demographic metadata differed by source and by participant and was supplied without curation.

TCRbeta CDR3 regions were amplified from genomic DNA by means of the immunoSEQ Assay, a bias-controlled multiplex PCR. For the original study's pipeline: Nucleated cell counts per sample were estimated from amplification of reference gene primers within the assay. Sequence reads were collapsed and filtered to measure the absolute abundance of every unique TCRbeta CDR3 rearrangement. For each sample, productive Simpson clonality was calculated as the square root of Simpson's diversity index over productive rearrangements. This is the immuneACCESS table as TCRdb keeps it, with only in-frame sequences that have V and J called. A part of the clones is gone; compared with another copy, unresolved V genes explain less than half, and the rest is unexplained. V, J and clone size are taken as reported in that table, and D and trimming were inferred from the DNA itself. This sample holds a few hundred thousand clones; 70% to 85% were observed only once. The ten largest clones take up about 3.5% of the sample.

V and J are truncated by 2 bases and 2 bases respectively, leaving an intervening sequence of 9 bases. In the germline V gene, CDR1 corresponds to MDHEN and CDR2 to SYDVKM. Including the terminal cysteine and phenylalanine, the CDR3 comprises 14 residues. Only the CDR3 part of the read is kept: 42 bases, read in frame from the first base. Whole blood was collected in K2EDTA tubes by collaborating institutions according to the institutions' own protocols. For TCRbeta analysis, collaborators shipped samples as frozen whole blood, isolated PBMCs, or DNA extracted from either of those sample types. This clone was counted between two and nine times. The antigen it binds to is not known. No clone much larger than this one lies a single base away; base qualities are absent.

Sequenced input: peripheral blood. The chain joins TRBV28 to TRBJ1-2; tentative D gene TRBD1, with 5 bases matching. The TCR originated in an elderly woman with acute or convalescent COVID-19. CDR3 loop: CASSLGAINYGYTF. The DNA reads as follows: TGTGCCAGCAGTTTAGGGGCCATAAACTATGGCTACACCTTC.